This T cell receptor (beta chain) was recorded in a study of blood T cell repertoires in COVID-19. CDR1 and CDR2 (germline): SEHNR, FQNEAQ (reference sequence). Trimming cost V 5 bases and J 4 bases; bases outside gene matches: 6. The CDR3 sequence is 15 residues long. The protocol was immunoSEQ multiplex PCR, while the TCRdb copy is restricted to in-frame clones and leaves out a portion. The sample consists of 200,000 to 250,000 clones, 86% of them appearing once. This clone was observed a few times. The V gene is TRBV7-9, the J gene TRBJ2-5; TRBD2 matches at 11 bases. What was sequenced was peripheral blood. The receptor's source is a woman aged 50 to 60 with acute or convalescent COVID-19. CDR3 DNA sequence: TGTGCCAGCAGCCCCCTTAGCGGGGGGGGAGAGACCCAGTACTTC. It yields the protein CASSPLSGGGETQYF.